The text below deals with one TCR beta chain. Its antigen is not identified. The V gene's germline CDR1 is SGHRS and CDR2 YFSETQ. This CDR3 comprises 14 residues. V shed 5 bases, J shed 4 bases, and the junction held 2 bases outside the gene matches. This record comes from a study of shared clonotypes between healthy human individuals. The wider study: The donors, two women and three men, were aged 18 to 49. Three plates each covered CD4 naive and memory; CD8 naive two, CD8 memory one. Study-wide results and caveats: Collection of samples was limited to blood; tissue repertoires likely differ.

Data came from immunoSEQ multiplex PCR; TCRdb stores just in-frame clones and leaves some out. The sample has 2,500,000 or so clones; over 85% are singletons. V is TRBV5-1 and J is TRBJ2-3; 12 bases fit TRBD2. What was sequenced was naive CD4+ T cells from PBMCs. Noted subset: CD45RA+ positively selected. The receptor comes from a man between 18 and 35 years old in good health. Some clones in this sample may be carry-over from other donors' samples. This chain's CDR3 is CASRTSGSSDTQYF. The CDR3 nucleotides read TGCGCCAGCAGGACTAGCGGGAGCTCAGATACGCAGTATTTT.